Listed below are T cell receptor beta chains from one sample, sequenced in a study of T cells in Graves' hyperthyroidism and ophthalmopathy. TCRdb passed the multiplex PCR reads through MiXCR, listing each CDR3 protein once. The table records hundreds of thousands of distinct CDR3 sequences, about 14% of them present only once. The specimen sequenced was blood. The receptors shown here come from a woman aged 50 to 60 with Graves' ophthalmopathy. The CDR3 runs from the conserved cysteine through the conserved F or W. The order of the fields is CDR3 length, clone size, D gene, J gene, V gene, CDR3 protein, CDR3 DNA. D genes are given only for firm matches. Clone size is stated in some rows and not others, as once, few, many or a class when expanded.

cdr3_length: 14; clone_size: many; d_call: TRBD1; j_call: TRBJ2-2; v_call: TRBV28; cdr3_aa: CASRNRGETGELFF; cdr3_nt: TGTGCCAGCAGGAACAGGGGCGAAACCGGGGAGCTGTTTTTT
cdr3_length: 17; clone_size: few; d_call: .; j_call: TRBJ1-3; v_call: TRBV7-2; cdr3_aa: CASSSTSGQLSGNTIYF; cdr3_nt: TGTGCCAGCAGCTCCACCTCAGGACAGCTCTCTGGAAACACCATATATTTT
cdr3_length: 16; clone_size: many; d_call: TRBD2; j_call: TRBJ2-7; v_call: TRBV7-2; cdr3_aa: CASSLEPSGSGLEQYF; cdr3_nt: TGTGCCAGCAGCTTAGAGCCTAGCGGGAGTGGATTGGAGCAGTACTTC
cdr3_length: 17; clone_size: few; d_call: .; j_call: TRBJ2-7; v_call: TRBV5-6; cdr3_aa: CASSYPGAVWGDNEQYF; cdr3_nt: TGTGCCAGCAGCTACCCCGGGGCAGTCTGGGGGGATAACGAGCAGTACTTC
cdr3_length: 16; clone_size: many; d_call: .; j_call: TRBJ2-5; v_call: TRBV11-2; cdr3_aa: CASSLASGRLQETQYF; cdr3_nt: TGTGCCAGCAGCTTAGCCTCTGGGAGGCTACAAGAGACCCAGTACTTC
cdr3_length: 15; clone_size: few; d_call: TRBD2; j_call: TRBJ2-7; v_call: TRBV18; cdr3_aa: CASSPLAGSYNEQYF; cdr3_nt: TGTGCCAGCTCACCACTAGCGGGATCTTACAATGAGCAGTACTTC
cdr3_length: 15; clone_size: .; d_call: .; j_call: TRBJ2-1; v_call: TRBV18; cdr3_aa: CASSKTNTGNPEQFF; cdr3_nt: TGTGCCAGCTCAAAAACCAATACAGGGAACCCTGAGCAGTTCTTC
cdr3_length: 16; clone_size: many; d_call: TRBD1; j_call: TRBJ2-7; v_call: TRBV12-3/TRBV12-4; cdr3_aa: CASSSLGRTGGYEQYF; cdr3_nt: TGTGCCAGCAGCTCCCTTGGAAGGACAGGGGGCTACGAGCAGTACTTC
cdr3_length: 14; clone_size: many; d_call: .; j_call: TRBJ2-1; v_call: TRBV29-1; cdr3_aa: CSVEGRGQYNEQFF; cdr3_nt: TGCAGCGTTGAGGGACGAGGACAGTACAATGAGCAGTTCTTC
cdr3_length: 12; clone_size: many; d_call: TRBD1; j_call: TRBJ1-2; v_call: TRBV2; cdr3_aa: CASSLTGEGYTF; cdr3_nt: TGTGCCAGCAGTTTGACAGGGGAAGGCTACACCTTC
cdr3_length: 16; clone_size: many; d_call: TRBD2; j_call: TRBJ2-7; v_call: TRBV3-1; cdr3_aa: CASSLAGGPPVYEQYF; cdr3_nt: TGTGCCAGCAGCCTCGCGGGGGGTCCCCCGGTCTACGAGCAGTACTTC
cdr3_length: 18; clone_size: many; d_call: TRBD1; j_call: TRBJ2-1; v_call: TRBV24-1; cdr3_aa: CATSDLSVDRGTYNEQFF; cdr3_nt: TGTGCCACCAGTGATTTGTCCGTGGACAGGGGTACCTACAATGAGCAGTTCTTC
cdr3_length: 17; clone_size: many; d_call: TRBD2; j_call: TRBJ2-3; v_call: TRBV7-9; cdr3_aa: CASSPDVAGLGTDTQYF; cdr3_nt: TGTGCCAGCAGCCCAGATGTAGCGGGATTAGGCACAGATACGCAGTATTTT
cdr3_length: 13; clone_size: .; d_call: .; j_call: TRBJ1-1; v_call: TRBV25-1; cdr3_aa: CASSDRVDTEAFF; cdr3_nt: TGTGCCAGCAGTGACAGGGTAGATACTGAAGCTTTCTTT
cdr3_length: 15; clone_size: many; d_call: TRBD1; j_call: TRBJ1-1; v_call: TRBV5-1; cdr3_aa: CASSLSYRGRTEAFF; cdr3_nt: TGCGCCAGCAGCTTGAGCTACAGGGGGCGTACTGAAGCTTTCTTT
cdr3_length: 15; clone_size: many; d_call: TRBD1; j_call: TRBJ2-7; v_call: TRBV28; cdr3_aa: CASSLSWTGVYEQYF; cdr3_nt: TGTGCCAGCAGTTTATCCTGGACAGGGGTCTACGAGCAGTACTTC
cdr3_length: 12; clone_size: .; d_call: .; j_call: TRBJ1-2; v_call: TRBV20-1; cdr3_aa: CSARTETYGYTF; cdr3_nt: TGCAGTGCGAGGACAGAGACTTATGGCTACACCTTC
cdr3_length: 15; clone_size: many; d_call: TRBD1; j_call: TRBJ2-1; v_call: TRBV20-1; cdr3_aa: CSASTGTGVNNEQFF; cdr3_nt: TGCAGTGCTAGTACCGGGACAGGGGTAAACAATGAGCAGTTCTTC
cdr3_length: 19; clone_size: .; d_call: TRBD1; j_call: TRBJ2-2; v_call: TRBV20-1; cdr3_aa: CSASIRLWGQGANTGELFF; cdr3_nt: TGCAGTGCTAGTATTCGGTTGTGGGGACAGGGTGCGAACACCGGGGAGCTGTTTTTT
cdr3_length: 15; clone_size: few; d_call: .; j_call: TRBJ2-4; v_call: TRBV12-5; cdr3_aa: CASGWSRIAKNIQYF; cdr3_nt: TGTGCTAGTGGTTGGAGCCGGATAGCCAAAAACATTCAGTACTTC
cdr3_length: 14; clone_size: few; d_call: .; j_call: TRBJ2-2; v_call: TRBV6-4; cdr3_aa: CASSHGIATGELFF; cdr3_nt: TGTGCCAGCAGTCACGGAATAGCCACCGGGGAGCTGTTTTTT
cdr3_length: 17; clone_size: many; d_call: TRBD2; j_call: TRBJ2-1; v_call: TRBV5-1; cdr3_aa: CASSRGGTSLSYNEQFF; cdr3_nt: TGCGCCAGCAGCAGAGGAGGGACTAGCTTATCCTACAATGAGCAGTTCTTC
cdr3_length: 15; clone_size: .; d_call: TRBD1; j_call: TRBJ2-3; v_call: TRBV5-1; cdr3_aa: CASSLAGTAADTQYF; cdr3_nt: TGCGCCAGCAGCTTGGCCGGGACAGCCGCAGATACGCAGTATTTT
cdr3_length: 13; clone_size: .; d_call: .; j_call: TRBJ1-1; v_call: TRBV13; cdr3_aa: CASTQGARTEAFF; cdr3_nt: TGTGCCAGCACCCAAGGGGCGCGGACTGAAGCTTTCTTT
cdr3_length: 11; clone_size: many; d_call: .; j_call: TRBJ2-7; v_call: TRBV3-1; cdr3_aa: CASVGGYEQYF; cdr3_nt: TGTGCCAGCGTAGGCGGGTACGAGCAGTACTTC
cdr3_length: 13; clone_size: many; d_call: TRBD1; j_call: TRBJ2-7; v_call: TRBV18; cdr3_aa: CASSTQTGGEQYF; cdr3_nt: TGTGCCAGCTCAACACAGACAGGGGGCGAGCAGTACTTC
cdr3_length: 12; clone_size: many; d_call: .; j_call: TRBJ2-1; v_call: TRBV7-9; cdr3_aa: CASSQGSDKQFF; cdr3_nt: TGTGCCAGCAGCCAAGGGTCAGACAAGCAGTTCTTC
cdr3_length: 11; clone_size: few; d_call: .; j_call: TRBJ1-1; v_call: TRBV6-2/TRBV6-3; cdr3_aa: CASSFGFRAFF; cdr3_nt: TGTGCCAGCAGTTTCGGGTTTAGAGCTTTCTTT
cdr3_length: 15; clone_size: many; d_call: .; j_call: TRBJ2-1; v_call: TRBV7-3; cdr3_aa: CASSALVGHYNEQFF; cdr3_nt: TGTGCCAGCAGCGCCCTGGTGGGACACTACAATGAGCAGTTCTTC
cdr3_length: 16; clone_size: many; d_call: TRBD2; j_call: TRBJ2-1; v_call: TRBV7-3; cdr3_aa: CASSAPGTSGSNEQFF; cdr3_nt: TGTGCCAGCAGCGCACCCGGGACTAGCGGGAGTAATGAGCAGTTCTTC
cdr3_length: 14; clone_size: many; d_call: TRBD2; j_call: TRBJ2-3; v_call: TRBV10-3; cdr3_aa: CATGLAANSDTQYF; cdr3_nt: TGTGCCACAGGACTAGCCGCTAATTCAGATACGCAGTATTTT
cdr3_length: 14; clone_size: .; d_call: TRBD2; j_call: TRBJ2-5; v_call: TRBV20-1; cdr3_aa: CSARGLAGGETQYF; cdr3_nt: TGCAGTGCGCGCGGGCTAGCGGGAGGGGAGACCCAGTACTTC
cdr3_length: 15; clone_size: many; d_call: TRBD2; j_call: TRBJ2-7; v_call: TRBV7-2; cdr3_aa: CASSLGSGGSYEQYF; cdr3_nt: TGTGCCAGCAGCTTAGGTAGCGGGGGCTCCTACGAGCAGTACTTC
cdr3_length: 16; clone_size: many; d_call: TRBD1; j_call: TRBJ1-1; v_call: TRBV20-1; cdr3_aa: CSARPRDRERNTEAFF; cdr3_nt: TGCAGTGCTCGCCCAAGGGACAGGGAACGGAACACTGAAGCTTTCTTT
cdr3_length: 18; clone_size: .; d_call: .; j_call: TRBJ1-3; v_call: TRBV15; cdr3_aa: CATSRWAGSANSGNTIYF; cdr3_nt: TGTGCCACCAGCAGATGGGCAGGCAGCGCCAACTCTGGAAACACCATATATTTT
cdr3_length: 15; clone_size: many; d_call: TRBD2; j_call: TRBJ2-7; v_call: TRBV7-6; cdr3_aa: CASSPRTSGTDEQYF; cdr3_nt: TGTGCCAGCAGCCCAAGGACTAGCGGGACAGACGAGCAGTACTTC
cdr3_length: 15; clone_size: many; d_call: .; j_call: TRBJ2-5; v_call: TRBV7-2; cdr3_aa: CASSFFADRGETQYF; cdr3_nt: TGTGCCAGCAGCTTTTTTGCGGATAGAGGAGAGACCCAGTACTTC
cdr3_length: 16; clone_size: few; d_call: .; j_call: TRBJ2-7; v_call: TRBV5-1; cdr3_aa: CASSPSSGEGTYEQYF; cdr3_nt: TGCGCCAGCAGCCCAAGCTCAGGGGAAGGAACCTACGAGCAGTACTTC
cdr3_length: 14; clone_size: .; d_call: TRBD2; j_call: TRBJ2-1; v_call: TRBV7-9; cdr3_aa: CASSYRIAGNEQFF; cdr3_nt: TGTGCCAGCAGCTACCGTATAGCGGGCAATGAGCAGTTCTTC
cdr3_length: 13; clone_size: many; d_call: .; j_call: TRBJ1-2; v_call: TRBV28; cdr3_aa: CASSPLYTYGYTF; cdr3_nt: TGTGCCAGCAGTCCCCTCTATACCTATGGCTACACCTTC
cdr3_length: 15; clone_size: .; d_call: .; j_call: TRBJ1-2; v_call: TRBV7-2; cdr3_aa: CASSPGPWGNYGYTF; cdr3_nt: TGTGCCAGCAGCCCCGGGCCCTGGGGGAACTATGGCTACACCTTC
cdr3_length: 16; clone_size: many; d_call: TRBD2; j_call: TRBJ2-7; v_call: TRBV28; cdr3_aa: CASRPTFGGRASEQYF; cdr3_nt: TGTGCCAGCAGGCCCACGTTTGGCGGGAGGGCCTCCGAGCAGTACTTC
cdr3_length: 14; clone_size: .; d_call: .; j_call: TRBJ2-7; v_call: TRBV4-1; cdr3_aa: CASSGGLRSYEQYF; cdr3_nt: TGCGCCAGCAGCGGAGGGCTCCGCTCCTACGAGCAGTACTTC
cdr3_length: 14; clone_size: many; d_call: TRBD1; j_call: TRBJ1-1; v_call: TRBV4-1; cdr3_aa: CASSQGQGWTEAFF; cdr3_nt: TGCGCCAGCAGCCAGGGACAGGGGTGGACTGAAGCTTTCTTT
cdr3_length: 14; clone_size: many; d_call: .; j_call: TRBJ1-1; v_call: TRBV28; cdr3_aa: CASSLPTANTEAFF; cdr3_nt: TGTGCCAGCAGTTTACCGACAGCGAACACTGAAGCTTTCTTT
cdr3_length: 13; clone_size: .; d_call: .; j_call: TRBJ2-6; v_call: TRBV29-1; cdr3_aa: CSVYSSGANVLTF; cdr3_nt: TGCAGCGTTTACAGTAGCGGGGCCAACGTCCTGACTTTC
cdr3_length: 15; clone_size: few; d_call: .; j_call: TRBJ2-6; v_call: TRBV24-1; cdr3_aa: CATSPRAPGANVLTF; cdr3_nt: TGTGCCACCAGTCCACGGGCGCCTGGGGCCAACGTCCTGACTTTC
cdr3_length: 19; clone_size: many; d_call: TRBD1; j_call: TRBJ2-1; v_call: TRBV7-9; cdr3_aa: CASSSSAPPGQGLHNEQFF; cdr3_nt: TGTGCCAGCAGTTCATCCGCACCACCGGGACAGGGGTTGCACAATGAGCAGTTCTTC
cdr3_length: 19; clone_size: many; d_call: TRBD2; j_call: TRBJ2-5; v_call: TRBV27; cdr3_aa: CASSLSRTSGRLRRETQYF; cdr3_nt: TGTGCCAGCAGTTTATCGAGGACTAGCGGGAGGTTGAGGCGAGAGACCCAGTACTTC
cdr3_length: 12; clone_size: many; d_call: .; j_call: TRBJ2-1; v_call: TRBV27; cdr3_aa: CASSLLSGEQFF; cdr3_nt: TGTGCCAGCAGTTTACTAAGCGGTGAGCAGTTCTTC